This is a list of T cell receptor beta chains from one sample in a study of PD-1 blockade in classical Hodgkin lymphoma. Data came from immunoSEQ multiplex PCR; TCRdb stores just in-frame clones and leaves some out. The table shows roughly 40,000 clones, with about 77% occurring only once. The sequenced sample was peripheral blood mononuclear cells (PBMCs), obtained before the fourth cycle of nivolumab. The receptor set was obtained from a human donor with classical Hodgkin lymphoma. The CDR3 runs from the conserved cysteine through the conserved F or W. A D gene is named only where the DNA matches it firmly. Clone size is given for some rows only: seen once, a few or many times, or a class if the clone is expanded.

d_call,clone_size,v_call,j_call,cdr3_nt,cdr3_aa
NA,NA,TRBV7-2,TRBJ1-5,TGTGCCAGCAGCTTAGCCGGGACTAAAGGGCAGCCCCAGCATTTT,CASSLAGTKGQPQHF
TRBD2,NA,TRBV2,TRBJ2-1,TGTGCCAGCACTCTTCGACTAGCGGTACACAATGAGCAGTTCTTC,CASTLRLAVHNEQFF
NA,once,TRBV4-1,TRBJ1-2,TGCGCCAGCAGCCAAGCTTCGGACCGCTACTCTAACTATGGCTACACCTTC,CASSQASDRYSNYGYTF
NA,NA,TRBV2,TRBJ1-5,TGTGCCAGCACTAATCTCGGGGGCAATCAGCCCCAGCATTTT,CASTNLGGNQPQHF
TRBD2,once,TRBV2,TRBJ2-1,TGTGCCAGCAACAGTAAGCGGGGGGGGAGCTCCTACAATGAGCAGTTCTTC,CASNSKRGGSSYNEQFF
NA,few,TRBV2,TRBJ1-1,TGTGCCAGCAGCGAGAGAGCAGGGAACACTGAAGCTTTCTTT,CASSERAGNTEAFF
TRBD1,NA,TRBV7-3,TRBJ2-1,TGTGCCAGCAGCTTCCGGGACAGGGGGCACAATGAGCAGTTCTTC,CASSFRDRGHNEQFF
TRBD2,NA,TRBV12-5,TRBJ2-5,TGTGCTAGTGGTCCCGGACTAGCGGGGGGTCATGAGACCCAGTACTTC,CASGPGLAGGHETQYF
NA,NA,TRBV2,TRBJ2-7,TGTGCCAGCAGTGTTACCCGGGTGGGCCCTTACGAGCAGTACTTC,CASSVTRVGPYEQYF
NA,NA,TRBV5-1,TRBJ1-1,TGCGCCAGCAGCTTAGGGTTCGACACTGAAGCTTTCTTT,CASSLGFDTEAFF
NA,NA,TRBV30,TRBJ1-2,TGTGCCTGGAAAGTTGGATCAGGGCCCTATGGCTACACCTTC,CAWKVGSGPYGYTF
NA,NA,TRBV19,TRBJ1-3,TGTGCCAGTAGCCGGGGGCCTGGAAACACCATATATTTT,CASSRGPGNTIYF
NA,NA,TRBV19,TRBJ2-7,TGTGCCAGTAGTATCACATCAGGACCCGCCTACGAGCAGTACTTC,CASSITSGPAYEQYF
NA,NA,TRBV4-1,TRBJ1-2,TGCGCCAGCAGCCAAGATTTGGGGGGGCCATTCTATGGCTACACCTTC,CASSQDLGGPFYGYTF
NA,once,TRBV6-4,TRBJ2-7,TGTGCCAGCAGTGACCCTGTCTCCGTTATACGGAAGCACTACGAGCAGTACTTC,CASSDPVSVIRKHYEQYF
TRBD2,once,TRBV6-6,TRBJ2-2,TGTGCCAGCAGACTAGCGGGGGACACCGGGGAGCTGTTTTTT,CASRLAGDTGELFF
TRBD1,NA,TRBV10-3,TRBJ1-5,TGTGCCATCAGTGAGGGAGGGGGCGGCAATCAGCCCCAGCATTTT,CAISEGGGGNQPQHF
NA,NA,TRBV23-1,TRBJ2-7,TGTGGGACTTTGAGCTCCTACGAGCAGTACTTC,CGTLSSYEQYF
NA,NA,TRBV27,TRBJ2-3,TGTGCCAGCATGGGAGGGGGAGATACGCAGTATTTT,CASMGGGDTQYF
TRBD1,NA,TRBV7-2,TRBJ1-6,TGTGCCAGCAGCTTAGCCGGACCCGGACAGGGTCTTTCACCCCTCCACTTT,CASSLAGPGQGLSPLHF
NA,once,TRBV6-5,TRBJ2-5,TGTGCCAGCAGTCTCGGTGGAGGGTTCAAGACCCAGTACTTC,CASSLGGGFKTQYF
NA,NA,TRBV4-3,TRBJ1-4,TGCGCCAGCAGCCAAGATTTACAGGAGGCTAATGAAAAACTGTTTTTT,CASSQDLQEANEKLFF
NA,NA,TRBV5-6,TRBJ1-1,TGTGCCAGCAGCTTTGGACGTTTCACTGAAGCTTTCTTT,CASSFGRFTEAFF
NA,NA,TRBV10-3,TRBJ2-7,TGTGCCATCAGGGAGGCCGGGACAACCTACGAGCAGTACTTC,CAIREAGTTYEQYF
NA,NA,TRBV28,TRBJ1-5,TGTGCCAGCACGAGCGACAGTAACAATCAGCCCCAGCATTTT,CASTSDSNNQPQHF
NA,NA,TRBV19,TRBJ1-2,TGTGCCAGTAGGCCGACTCCGCCTTCTTATGGCTACACCTTC,CASRPTPPSYGYTF
NA,few,TRBV19,TRBJ1-1,TGTGCCAGTAGGCTGGTGGGGGACACTGAAGCTTTCTTT,CASRLVGDTEAFF